This T cell receptor (beta chain) is drawn from a study of cytomegalovirus exposure and HLA in healthy donors (TCRdb year 2017). Notes on the research overall: According to an earlier analysis of 550 to 750 of the donors, 150 million to 200 million T cells yielded roughly 110 million unique TCR beta sequences and about 300 Gb of sequence data. An early release that covered roughly 600 HLA-typed donors contained about 300 gigabases of sequencing data and tens of millions of unique TCR sequences. Among the roughly 400 genotyped donors, 75% to 90% belonged to the genetic ancestry cluster associated with self-reported Caucasian donors. The study was designed to test whether signatures of past pathogen exposure could be identified by cataloging public T cell receptors. The study profiled the T cell repertoires of around 700 subjects by immunosequencing and related them to cytomegalovirus serostatus. Along with the approximately 700-subject first cohort, a separate validation cohort of around 110 different subjects was used. To predict cytomegalovirus infection status, the study brought together high-throughput TCR immunosequencing, statistical association of individual TCRs with disease status, and machine learning. A later analysis re-analyzed previously published TCR beta repertoires from roughly 690 donors and added high-resolution HLA genotyping to study TCR occurrence patterns. The later analysis used no new phenotypic data to find candidate immune exposures, relying instead on TCR beta sequences and their occurrence across donors. An earlier analysis of 587 of the donors applied high-throughput TCR beta sequencing to assess whether each TCR beta V gene segment acted as functional or pseudogenic. Alongside the repertoire data, information on donor age, sex, ethnicity and CMV serostatus was compiled. Genome-wide SNP genotypes for about 55% of the 666 donors were used in a later genetic analysis, which treated that subset as a discovery cohort. Every repertoire in the discovery cohort had been generated on one and the same sequencing platform. Class I and class II HLA loci were covered by the typing at four-digit resolution. Typing coverage varied by locus: about 620-640 donors for A, B, C, DRB1 and DQB1; roughly 510 for DQA1; around 610 for DPA1; approximately 450 for DPB1. Several DR-DQ haplotypes were treated as single units for association and clustering because of strong linkage in the cohort. Among about 360 genotyped donors of the cohort, an average of around 240,000 unique TCR beta nucleotide sequences were sequenced per donor, approximately 20% of them non-productive.

Comments on this clone: Its antigen remains unidentified. No per-base quality is available; no much larger clone lies one base away.

Inclusive of the bounding cysteine and phenylalanine, the CDR3 is 13 residues long. Just CDR3 DNA is preserved here, 39 bases in frame from base 1. V loses 7 bases at its end and J loses 3 bases; junction bases beyond the gene matches: 5. Reading the germline V gene (reference sequence) gives CDR1 SEHNR and CDR2 FQNEAQ. Overall results and qualifications from the work: An earlier analysis of several hundred of the donors showed that most TCR beta V segments appeared in productive rearrangements either about 87% or about 30% of the time, which broadly matched IMGT annotations. CMV serostatus was the only immune exposure information available for the cohort. A later genetic analysis reported fewer N-insertions in productive TCRs among donors in an Asian-associated ancestry cluster than the approximately 670-donor mean. In a later analysis, some 18,000 TCR beta sequences were associated with specific HLA alleles at a false discovery rate of 0.05. Because counts were too low, more than 15 rarely observed V segments, including chromosome 9 orphons, were left out of the earlier analysis of about 500 of the donors. An association between a missense DCLRE1C variant and V-gene and J-gene trimming of TCR beta chains was found in a later genetic analysis and replicated in an independent cohort. The study gave a list of 150 to 200 TCR beta chains associated with cytomegalovirus. Compared with equally common non-associated chains, HLA-associated TCR beta chains in a later analysis were more clonally expanded and had lower generation probabilities. The classifier was reported to diagnose cytomegalovirus status with high specificity and sensitivity in both the original and validation cohorts. HLA typing was unavailable for some donors at each locus, so association tests used only the typed subset. A further reported finding was that TCR beta sequences accurately predicted the HLA-A and HLA-B alleles for most subjects in the first cohort. Most CMV-associated TCR beta chains appeared to be HLA-restricted in a later analysis, and the HLA associations seemed to be driven largely by CMV exposure. In a later analysis, several top co-occurrence clusters were reported to appear linked to parvovirus B19, influenza, CMV and Epstein-Barr virus. A few of the identified cytomegalovirus-associated TCR beta chains were confirmed in vitro to be specific for cytomegalovirus antigens. Linkage disequilibrium might explain the correlated functional status among segregating V segments, but an unknown experimental factor could not be excluded. The sequencing pipeline was judged likely to have produced a cluster of highly shared sequence variants as a technical artifact. It was suggested by the authors that the approach could potentially be generalized to other disease states and immunological phenotypes. Most TCR sequences were seen in very few donors, while some public TCRs were found in many individuals. Sequencing depth was assumed to be roughly uniform across donors in the presence/absence analyses, though that assumption may not hold. Only TCR beta chains were sequenced in this cohort, and the absence of alpha or paired-chain data limited detectable features. In a later analysis, the rate of TCR association differed among HLA loci, with DRB1 alleles having the most associated TCRs and HLA-C alleles having the fewest. Strong co-occurrence of HLA alleles, especially DR and DQ, made assigning TCR associations to individual alleles difficult. Some IMGT-functional V segments, including TRBV6-2 and TRBV6-3, could not be distinguished by the 87-base-pair reads and were therefore excluded.

The cohort consisted of more than 650 healthy bone marrow donors. Cohort members were all nominally healthy when sampled, although unrecorded immune exposures were likely present. The donor tested CMV seropositive and was one of the 289 seropositive cohort members. Each donor provided a peripheral blood sample, and peripheral blood mononuclear cells were used for TCR beta sequencing. The Qiagen DNeasy Blood Extraction Kit was used to extract genomic DNA from the blood cell samples. Library construction relied on the immunoSEQ multiplex PCR assay. The multiplex PCR relied on a mix of 60 forward primers for TCR Vbeta segments and 13 reverse primers for TCR Jbeta segments. The CDR3 region of rearranged TCR beta genes was amplified from genomic DNA by a multiplex PCR assay. On the Illumina HiSeq System, the amplified TCR beta libraries were sequenced as 87-base-pair reads. Turning to the authors' computational methods: Across the 600 to 700 repertoires, a later analysis counted tens of millions of unique TCR beta chains, 8.5 million to 12 million of which were shared by at least two donors. Raw reads were error-corrected and collapsed into unique sequences by a nearest-neighbor algorithm in which closely related sequences were merged to remove PCR and sequencing errors. CDR3 sequences were aligned to IMGT reference sequences to assign V, D and J gene segments. Each retained sequence needed at least a six-nucleotide match to both a V gene segment and a J gene segment. A rearrangement was called productive if the CDR3 had no stop codons and remained in frame with V and J, and every other rearrangement was called non-productive. Following IMGT convention, CDR3 was defined as the stretch from the second conserved V-encoded cysteine up to the conserved J-encoded phenylalanine. The earlier analysis of 500 to 600 of the donors excluded sequences that lacked an unambiguous match to a single V gene segment. An earlier analysis of fewer than 650 of the donors classified V segments as functional when productive rearrangements were above 56.7% and as segregating when the standard deviation between donors was above 5%. A statistical classification framework was developed to diagnose cytomegalovirus status using the catalog of TCR beta chain sequences. V and J gene assignment, in a later analysis, came from comparing TCR nucleotide sequences with IMGT/GENE-DB human TR gene sequences. A later analysis assigned CDR3 sequences and most-parsimonious VDJ recombination scenarios with the TCRdist pipeline. In a later analysis, each TCR beta chain was defined by its CDR3 amino acid sequence together with its V-gene family, and reads lacking a unique V-gene family were excluded. As a way to deal with suspected cross-contamination and a sequencing artifact, a later analysis dropped 450 to 700 nucleotide sequences that were highly shared and had low generation probability. For each public chain, a later analysis derived a clonal expansion index from normalized ranks of inferred template counts within each repertoire. A later analysis computed generation probabilities with a VDJ recombination model fitted to out-of-frame rearrangements, and checked the results against IGoR. Hypergeometric tests were used in a later analysis to score TCR-TCR, TCR-HLA and TCR-CMV co-occurrence, with a repertoire-size bias correction applied to the TCR pairs. A later analysis estimated false discovery rates by permuting HLA or CMV assignments 20 times. In a later analysis, co-occurring TCRs were grouped using DBSCAN, and TCRdist sequence similarity was added for clustering within HLA-allele-positive subsets. Repertoires with fewer than 30,000 or more than 120,000 public chains, plus five repertoires with anomalous nucleotide sharing, were excluded from co-occurrence clustering. TCRdb obtained this table from immuneACCESS and retained in-frame rearrangements with V and J assigned. These tables miss some clones; where compared with another copy, unresolved V genes account for less than half of the shortfall, and the remainder is unexplained. Clonal size and the V and J genes are those of that table, whereas D and trimming came from the DNA. Here the sample has about 180,000 clones; more than 70% occur a single time. Around 1.4% of the sample goes to the ten largest clones.

The chain is assembled from TRBV7-9 and TRBJ1-2; the central 7 bases match TRBD1. The receptor was isolated from a girl between 10 and 17 years old in good health and CMV-seropositive. Sequencing was carried out using PBMCs. The DNA reads as follows: TGTGCCAGCACCCTTGACAGGGACTATGGCTACACCTTC. Its protein is CASTLDRDYGYTF.